The sequence of this T cell receptor (beta chain) was determined in a study of shared clonotypes between healthy human individuals. Turning to this clone: The antigen is undetermined.

The data were produced by immunoSEQ multiplex PCR, yet TCRdb's version contains in-frame clones alone and is incomplete. The sample includes around 2.5 million clones, roughly 93% seen only once; the top ten take about 0.34%. The CDR3 extends over 14 amino acids. J lost 5 bases, V lost 6 bases, and 6 bases had no gene match. Germline V gene sequence: CDR1 SQVTM, CDR2 ANQGSEA. Whole-study results and caveats: The small donor group covered limited genetic and exposure diversity.

This sequence was found in a man younger than 35 in good health. Some clones in this sample may be carry-over from other donors' samples. V is TRBV29-1 and J is TRBJ2-5; 13 positions match TRBD2. Sample: naive CD4+ T cells from PBMCs. Specified subset: CD45RA+ positively selected. CDR3 DNA: TGCAGCGTCGGCGGACTAGCGGGAGTGGAGACCCAGTACTTC. This encodes CSVGGLAGVETQYF. The full variable domain, with the rest looked up from reference TRBV29-1 and TRBJ2-5, is SAVISQKPSRDICQRGTSLTIQCQVDSQVTMMFWYRQQPGQSLTLIATANQGSEATYESGFVIDKFPISRPNLTFSTLTVSNMSPEDSSIYLCSVGGLAGVETQYFGPGTRLLVL.